These 5 T cell receptor beta chains came from one sample sequenced in a study of PD-1 blockade in mismatch repair-deficient tumors. Only in-frame clones appear in the TCRdb table, and some are missing; sequencing was by immunoSEQ multiplex PCR. The sample comprises roughly 130,000 clones, approximately 91% of which are singletons, and about 10% rests with the top ten. Sequenced here: peripheral blood, sampled approximately 72 weeks after starting pembrolizumab. Receptors originate from an adult with mismatch repair-deficient cancer.

The rearrangement links TRBV9 to TRBJ2-7; 9 bases map to TRBD2. V shed 4 bases, J shed 5 bases, and the junction held 7 bases outside the gene matches. This CDR3 is 14 amino acids long. The germline CDR1 and CDR2 sequences are SGDLS and YYNGEE. The CDR3 spells CASSTTGTSNEQYF. The CDR3 bases are TGTGCCAGCAGCACAACCGGGACTAGCAACGAGCAGTACTTC.

The chain links TRBV9 to TRBJ2-2; tentatively, D is TRBD1 or TRBD2 (5 bases each). Trimming stripped 3 bases from V and 4 bases from J, with 22 bases between. Germline values: CDR1 SGDLS, CDR2 YYNGEE. This CDR3 has 18 residues. The CDR3 loop reads CASSALRDAAASTGELFF. In nucleotides, the CDR3 is TGTGCCAGCAGCGCTCTCCGGGACGCAGCCGCGAGCACCGGGGAGCTGTTTTTT.

The CDR3 nucleotides are TGTGCCAGTAGTCCACGGAGGGACACTCTAGCCAAAAACATTCAGTACTTC. Translating gives CASSPRRDTLAKNIQYF. The chain joins TRBV19 to TRBJ2-4; D assignment may be TRBD1 or TRBD2 (6 bases each). V was shortened by 5 bases and J by 0 bases, with 17 bases between the two germline ends. In germline, CDR1 is LNHDA, CDR2 SQIVND (reference sequence). The CDR3 runs to 17 residues.

J is TRBJ2-7 and V is TRBV7-9, with 9 bases identical to TRBD2. With 7 bases clipped from V and 3 bases from J, the junction kept 4 bases outside the gene matches. This CDR3 is 13 amino acids long. The V gene's germline CDR1 is SEHNR and CDR2 FQNEAQ (reference sequence). CDR3 protein: CASKGAGGYEQYF. CDR3 bases: TGTGCCAGCAAAGGAGCGGGAGGCTACGAGCAGTACTTC.

The chain uses TRBV9 and TRBJ2-1; 11 bases fit TRBD2. V was clipped by 0 bases and J by 12 bases; unmatched bases: 8. CDR1 and CDR2 (germline): SGDLS, YYNGEE. CDR3 length: 15 residues. The CDR3 sequence: CASSVEGSGRARQFF. CDR3 nucleotide sequence: TGTGCCAGCAGCGTAGAAGGTAGCGGGAGGGCAAGGCAGTTCTTC.